Below are 15 T cell receptor beta chains sequenced from a single sample in a study of blood T cell repertoires in COVID-19. Produced via immunoSEQ multiplex PCR; TCRdb's table is partial and in-frame only. The table records around 70,000 clones, 75% of them present only once. Specimen: peripheral blood. The receptors derive from a man between 65 and 80 years old with acute or convalescent COVID-19.

The gene calls are TRBV28 and TRBJ2-7; TRBD2 might be the D (5 bases). With 3 bases removed from V and 0 bases from J, the gap between germline ends came to 15 bases. There are 16 residues in the CDR3. CDR1 and CDR2 (germline): MDHEN, SYDVKM. The CDR3 reads CASSFTTGESSYEQYF. The DNA of the CDR3 is TGTGCCAGCAGTTTTACTACCGGGGAAAGCTCCTACGAGCAGTACTTC.

The chain couples TRBV3-1 (or the pseudogene TRBV3-2) to TRBJ1-1; D uncertain. The CDR3 has 13 amino acids. Trimming removed 1 base from V and 4 bases from J, with 7 bases in between. CDR1 is LGHDT, CDR2 YNNKEL, per germline (reference sequence). CDR3 region: CASSQAGITEAFF. The CDR3 DNA reads TGTGCCAGCAGCCAAGCGGGGATCACTGAAGCTTTCTTT.

V usage is TRBV10-3 and J usage is TRBJ1-2, with D possibly matching TRBD1 (5 bases). Germline CDR1 is ENHRY and CDR2 is SYGVKD. The CDR3 is 16 residues long. V was clipped by 5 bases and J by 3 bases, with 19 bases between them. CDR3 DNA: TGTGCCATCAGTCTGAGCGTAAGGGGCGAAGACTATGGCTACACCTTC. Its protein is CAISLSVRGEDYGYTF.

This clone was recorded only once. Other DNA variants within this sample encode the same CDR3. The rearrangement links TRBV11-2 to TRBJ1-1, with a tentative D call TRBD1 (6 bases). Trimming shortened V by 5 bases and J by 11 bases, and 12 bases separated the two germline ends. Per germline, CDR1 SGHAT and CDR2 FQNNGV. The length of the CDR3 is 11 residues. CDR3 in DNA: TGTGCCAGCAGCCCCGGAACAGGGGCTTTCTTT. Protein: CASSPGTGAFF.

The chain couples TRBV9 to TRBJ2-5, with 9 bases fitting TRBD2. The CDR3 extends over 15 amino acids. The V segment lost 3 bases and the J segment 5 bases; nucleotides outside the gene matches: 8. Germline CDR1 SGDLS, CDR2 YYNGEE. As DNA, the CDR3 is TGTGCCAGCAGCGGCGGGGGGGCGGACTGGGAGACCCAGTACTTC. This sequence encodes CASSGGGADWETQYF.

The V call is TRBV3-1 (or the pseudogene TRBV3-2), the J call TRBJ1-5; 7 positions match TRBD1. V dropped 3 bases and J dropped 6; count of bases not matched to a gene: 8. CDR3 length equals 15 residues. Germline loops: CDR1 LGHDT, CDR2 YNNKEL (reference sequence). The CDR3 DNA follows: TGTGCCAGCAGCCAGGGTGACAGGGTCCTTCAGCCCCAGCATTTT. Its protein product is CASSQGDRVLQPQHF.

The chain combines TRBV5-1 with TRBJ2-7; D uncertain. Germline assignment: CDR1 SGHRS and CDR2 YFSETQ. With 2 bases removed from V and 2 bases from J, the gap between germline ends came to 11 bases. This CDR3 is built from 14 residues. The CDR3 nucleotides read TGCGCCAGCAGCTTTGAGTATCCCACCTACGAGCAGTACTTC. Translation: CASSFEYPTYEQYF. The entire variable domain, with the rest obtained from reference TRBV5-1 and TRBJ2-7, is as follows: KAGVTQTPRYLIKTRGQQVTLSCSPISGHRSVSWYQQTPGQGLQFLFEYFSETQRNKGNFPGRFSGRQFSNSRSEMNVSTLELGDSALYLCASSFEYPTYEQYFGPGTRLTVT.

This clone has a handful of counts. The chain recombines TRBV2 with TRBJ1-4; TRBD1 aligns across 7 bases. The V gene end was trimmed by 4 bases and the J gene end by 8 bases; junction bases not matched to a gene: 10. The V gene's germline CDR1 is SNHLY and CDR2 FYNNEI. CDR3 size: 15 residues. For the CDR3, the DNA is TGTGCCAGCAGTGGATGGGACAGCCCAGGGGAAAAACTGTTTTTT. This gives the protein CASSGWDSPGEKLFF.

This clone was seen a handful of times. The chain recombines TRBV5-1 with TRBJ2-5, with TRBD2 matching 13 bases. The ends lost 4 bases at V and 0 bases at J; junction bases unmatched: 9. The germline CDR1 and CDR2 sequences are SGHRS and YFSETQ. This CDR3 is 18 amino acids long. CDR3 nucleotide sequence: TGCGCCAGCAGCGCCGGACTAGCGGGAGCCACGTACCAAGAGACCCAGTACTTC. Its translation: CASSAGLAGATYQETQYF.

The J gene is TRBJ2-5, the V gene TRBV20-1; no firm D call. CDR1 is DFQATT, CDR2 SNEGSKA, per germline (reference sequence). The CDR3 sequence is 11 residues long. V was cut by 6 bases and J by 4 bases, with 9 bases left in between. CDR3 region: CSAHRGETQYF. The CDR3 nucleotides read TGCAGTGCACATAGAGGAGAGACCCAGTACTTC.

The chain employs TRBV7-9 and TRBJ2-7, with 10 positions matching TRBD1. This CDR3 contains 15 residues. V was pared by 5 bases and J by 6 bases, with 10 bases of the junction left unmatched. In germline, CDR1 is SEHNR, CDR2 FQNEAQ (reference sequence). The chain's CDR3 is CASSQPGQGSFEQYF. The CDR3 DNA sequence: TGTGCCAGCAGCCAACCGGGACAGGGGTCGTTCGAGCAGTACTTC.

The rearrangement links TRBV6-4 to TRBJ2-2; 7 bases line up with TRBD2. The germline V gene has CDR1 MRHNA and CDR2 SNTAGT. The CDR3 is 15 residues long. V shed 5 bases and J 6 bases; nucleotides not matched to a gene: 9. Written as DNA, the CDR3 is TGTGCCAGCAGTCCCTCTCCGGGGAGGGCCGGGGAGCTGTTTTTT. Amino acids: CASSPSPGRAGELFF.

The rearrangement uses TRBV28 and TRBJ1-2, with TRBD1 as a possible D gene (6 bases). Germline CDR1 reads MDHEN; CDR2 reads SYDVKM. The V end lost 6 bases, the J end lost 8 bases, and 19 bases lay between the germline ends. This CDR3 spans 14 amino acids. The CDR3 spells CASSWRGGSGGYTF. The CDR3 DNA sequence: TGTGCCAGCAGCTGGAGGGGGGGTTCTGGAGGCTACACCTTC.

The chain recombines TRBV7-2 with TRBJ1-2; D uncertain. The CDR3 has 16 amino acids. Trimming shortened V by 1 base and J by 0 bases, and 12 bases separated the two germline ends. The germline gives CDR1 SGHTA, CDR2 FQGNSA. The CDR3 region is CASSLEVHTTNYGYTF. CDR3 bases: TGTGCCAGCAGCTTAGAAGTCCACACCACTAACTATGGCTACACCTTC.

This chain uses TRBV29-1 with TRBJ2-7, with D perhaps TRBD2 (5 bases). Germline CDR1 and CDR2: SQVTM and ANQGSEA. V was clipped by 5 bases and J by 7 bases, with 15 bases between them. CDR3 length: 12 residues. The CDR3 protein is CSVSTGNREQYF. DNA for the CDR3: TGCAGCGTTTCGACGGGGAACCGGGAGCAGTACTTC.